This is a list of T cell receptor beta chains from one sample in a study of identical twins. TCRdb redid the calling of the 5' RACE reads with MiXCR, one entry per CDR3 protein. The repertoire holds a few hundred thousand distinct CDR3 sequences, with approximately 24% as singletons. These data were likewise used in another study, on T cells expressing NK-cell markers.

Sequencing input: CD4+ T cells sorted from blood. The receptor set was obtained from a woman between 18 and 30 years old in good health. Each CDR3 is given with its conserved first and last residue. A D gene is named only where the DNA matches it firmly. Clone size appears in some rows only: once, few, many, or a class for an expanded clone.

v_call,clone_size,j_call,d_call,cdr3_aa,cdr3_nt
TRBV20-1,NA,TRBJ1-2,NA,CSASGANYGYTF,TGCAGTGCTAGCGGCGCTAACTATGGCTACACCTTC
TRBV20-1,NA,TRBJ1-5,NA,CSALKGGGNQPQHF,TGCAGTGCCCTCAAGGGAGGAGGCAATCAGCCCCAGCATTTT
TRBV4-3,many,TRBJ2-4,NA,CASSPQRGSAKNIQYF,TGCGCCAGCAGCCCCCAAAGGGGGTCTGCCAAAAACATTCAGTACTTC
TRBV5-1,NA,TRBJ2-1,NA,CASSLEVDNEQFF,TGCGCCAGCAGCTTGGAGGTGGACAATGAGCAGTTCTTC
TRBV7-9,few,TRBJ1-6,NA,CASSLGRGNSPLHF,TGTGCCAGCAGCTTGGGCAGGGGAAATTCACCCCTCCACTTT
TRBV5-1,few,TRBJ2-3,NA,CASRLSTDTQYF,TGCGCCAGCAGACTGTCGACAGATACGCAGTATTTT
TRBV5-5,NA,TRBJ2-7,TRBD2,CASSPGLAGDGTEQYF,TGTGCCAGCAGCCCGGGACTAGCGGGAGACGGGACCGAGCAGTACTTC
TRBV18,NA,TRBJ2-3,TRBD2,CASSPGLAEVGDTQYF,TGTGCCAGCTCACCGGGACTAGCGGAGGTAGGGGATACGCAGTATTTT
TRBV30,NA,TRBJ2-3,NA,CAWTPQRDTQYF,TGTGCCTGGACCCCCCAGCGGGATACGCAGTATTTT
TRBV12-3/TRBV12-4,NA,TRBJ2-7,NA,CASSLRAGGDEQYF,TGTGCCAGCAGTTTAAGGGCCGGTGGGGACGAGCAGTACTTC
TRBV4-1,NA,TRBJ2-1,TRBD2,CASSRTPTSGGYNEQFF,TGCGCCAGCAGCCGAACACCGACTAGCGGAGGTTACAATGAGCAGTTCTTC
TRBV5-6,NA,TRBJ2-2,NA,CASSLSSVTGELFF,TGTGCCAGCAGCTTGTCTAGCGTCACCGGGGAGCTGTTTTTT
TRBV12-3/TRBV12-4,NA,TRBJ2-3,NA,CASSPRVPPGDTQYF,TGTGCCAGCAGTCCGCGGGTCCCCCCTGGGGATACGCAGTATTTT
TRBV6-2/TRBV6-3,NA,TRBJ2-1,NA,CASSSGLGSYNEQFF,TGTGCCAGCAGTTCGGGACTGGGGTCCTACAATGAGCAGTTCTTC
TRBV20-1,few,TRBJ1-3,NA,CSAPRGGAGNTIYF,TGCAGTGCTCCCAGGGGAGGGGCTGGAAACACCATATATTTT
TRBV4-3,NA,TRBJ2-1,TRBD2,CASSQGIAGGFGSEQFF,TGCGCCAGCAGCCAAGGCATAGCGGGAGGGTTCGGCAGTGAGCAGTTCTTC
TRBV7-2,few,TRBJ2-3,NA,CASSLVASTDTQYF,TGTGCCAGCAGCTTAGTGGCCTCCACAGATACGCAGTATTTT
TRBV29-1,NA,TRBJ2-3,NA,CSVEGRGRGTQYF,TGCAGCGTTGAAGGCCGGGGCAGGGGTACGCAGTATTTT
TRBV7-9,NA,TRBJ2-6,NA,CASSGRAADSGANVLTF,TGTGCCAGCAGCGGTCGGGCTGCCGACTCTGGGGCCAACGTCCTGACTTTC
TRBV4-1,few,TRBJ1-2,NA,CASSHLFSRSALYGYTF,TGCGCCAGCAGCCATTTGTTCTCGCGGTCAGCACTCTATGGCTACACCTTC
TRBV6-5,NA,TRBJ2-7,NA,CASSYNGLSFYEQYF,TGTGCCAGCAGTTACAACGGGCTCAGTTTCTACGAGCAGTACTTC
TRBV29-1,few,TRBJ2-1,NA,CSVLTESYNEQFF,TGCAGCGTTTTGACAGAAAGCTACAATGAGCAGTTCTTC
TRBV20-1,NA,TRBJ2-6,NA,CSARDQGSGANVLTF,TGCAGTGCTAGAGATCAAGGGTCTGGGGCCAACGTCCTGACTTTC
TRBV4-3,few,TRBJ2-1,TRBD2,CASSLPTHFSGRLEQFF,TGCGCCAGCAGCCTCCCAACCCACTTTAGCGGGAGGCTTGAGCAGTTCTTC
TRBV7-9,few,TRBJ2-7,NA,CASRSESYEQYF,TGTGCCAGCAGGAGTGAGTCCTACGAGCAGTACTTC
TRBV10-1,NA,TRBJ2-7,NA,CASSDSGTEQYF,TGCGCCAGCAGCGACTCGGGTACCGAGCAGTACTTC
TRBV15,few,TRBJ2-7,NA,CATSRDGYEQYF,TGTGCCACCAGCAGAGACGGTTACGAGCAGTACTTC
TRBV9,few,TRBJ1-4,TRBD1,CASSKDRGRVNEKLFF,TGTGCCAGCAGCAAGGACAGGGGGCGCGTTAATGAAAAACTGTTTTTT
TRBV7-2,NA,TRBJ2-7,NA,CASSLDRTAYEQYF,TGTGCCAGCAGCTTAGACAGAACCGCCTACGAGCAGTACTTC
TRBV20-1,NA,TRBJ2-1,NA,CSAPRGQGYNEQFF,TGCAGTGCTCCCAGGGGTCAGGGTTACAATGAGCAGTTCTTC
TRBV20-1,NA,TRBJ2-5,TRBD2,CCARATSGGARETQYF,TGCTGTGCTAGAGCGACTAGCGGGGGGGCCAGGGAGACCCAGTACTTC
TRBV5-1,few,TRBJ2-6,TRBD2,CASSPTLAGVPGANVLTF,TGCGCCAGCAGCCCCACCTTAGCGGGAGTGCCTGGGGCCAACGTCCTGACTTTC
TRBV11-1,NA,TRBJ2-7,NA,CASSLPAQGVYEQYF,TGTGCCAGCAGCTTACCCGCACAGGGAGTATACGAGCAGTACTTC
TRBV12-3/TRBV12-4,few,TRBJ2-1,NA,CASSLKARGNEQFF,TGTGCCAGCAGTTTAAAGGCCAGGGGTAATGAGCAGTTCTTC
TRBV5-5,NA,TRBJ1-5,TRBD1,CASSLVGQGFNQPQHF,TGTGCCAGCAGCTTGGTTGGACAGGGCTTCAATCAGCCCCAGCATTTT
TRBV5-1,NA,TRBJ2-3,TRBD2,CASSPPRGLTGDTQYF,TGCGCCAGCAGCCCCCCTAGGGGACTAACCGGGGATACGCAGTATTTT
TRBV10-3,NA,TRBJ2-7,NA,CAISDPPPDYEQYF,TGTGCCATCAGTGACCCCCCCCCGGACTACGAGCAGTACTTC
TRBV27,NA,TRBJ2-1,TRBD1,CASSLTGQRYNEQFF,TGTGCCAGCAGTTTAACGGGACAGCGATACAATGAGCAGTTCTTC
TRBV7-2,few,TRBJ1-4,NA,CASSFGSNEKLFF,TGTGCCAGCAGCTTCGGCAGCAATGAAAAACTGTTTTTT
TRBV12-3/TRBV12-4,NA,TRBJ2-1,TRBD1,CASSGDRGHNEQFF,TGTGCCAGCAGCGGGGACAGGGGCCACAATGAGCAGTTCTTC
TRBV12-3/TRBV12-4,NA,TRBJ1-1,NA,CASGVAVTEAFF,TGTGCCAGCGGTGTGGCGGTTACTGAAGCTTTCTTT
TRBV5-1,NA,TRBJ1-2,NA,CASSLGQSNYGYTF,TGCGCCAGCAGCTTGGGACAGAGTAACTATGGCTACACCTTC
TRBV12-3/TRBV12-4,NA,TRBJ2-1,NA,CASSQGPSFSRSYNEQFF,TGTGCCAGCAGTCAAGGACCGAGTTTCAGTCGATCCTACAATGAGCAGTTCTTC
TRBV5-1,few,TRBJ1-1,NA,CASTPGQSNTEAFF,TGCGCCAGCACCCCCGGACAGTCGAACACTGAAGCTTTCTTT
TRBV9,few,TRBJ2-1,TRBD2,CASSVVLAGANEQFF,TGTGCCAGCAGCGTAGTCCTAGCGGGGGCCAATGAGCAGTTCTTC
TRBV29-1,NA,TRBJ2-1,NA,CSVVGTPSSYNEQFF,TGCAGCGTCGTAGGGACACCGAGCTCCTACAATGAGCAGTTCTTC
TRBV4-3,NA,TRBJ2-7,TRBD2,CASSQEVSWGTRLAGFTPYEQYF,TGCGCCAGCAGCCAAGAAGTTTCATGGGGGACCCGACTAGCGGGGTTTACTCCCTACGAGCAGTACTTC
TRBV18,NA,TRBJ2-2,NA,CASSPVMAENTGELFF,TGTGCCAGCTCACCTGTTATGGCCGAGAACACCGGGGAGCTGTTTTTT
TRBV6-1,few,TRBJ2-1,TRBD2,CASSPTASGNRNEQFF,TGTGCCAGCAGTCCTACCGCGAGCGGGAACAGAAATGAGCAGTTCTTC
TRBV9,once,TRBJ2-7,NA,CASSATSSEEQYF,TGTGCCAGCAGCGCCACTTCCTCGGAAGAGCAGTACTTC
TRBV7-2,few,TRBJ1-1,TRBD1,CASSLGQGGSEAFF,TGTGCCAGCAGCTTAGGACAGGGAGGGTCTGAAGCTTTCTTT
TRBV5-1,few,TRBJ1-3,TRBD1,CASSRTGGIGNTIYF,TGCGCCAGCAGCAGGACAGGGGGTATTGGAAACACCATATATTTT
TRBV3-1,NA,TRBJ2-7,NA,CASSQGPNGGEQYF,TGTGCCAGCAGCCAAGGCCCAAATGGTGGCGAGCAGTACTTC
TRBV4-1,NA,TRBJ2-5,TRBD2,CASSHGSGGIQETQYF,TGCGCCAGCAGCCACGGTAGCGGGGGGATCCAAGAGACCCAGTACTTC
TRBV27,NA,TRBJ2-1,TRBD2,CASSLSGTRFRNEQFF,TGTGCCAGCAGTTTATCAGGGACTAGGTTCCGGAATGAGCAGTTCTTC
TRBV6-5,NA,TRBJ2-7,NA,CASSYSPSLREQYF,TGTGCCAGCAGTTACTCTCCTAGTCTGAGAGAGCAGTACTTC
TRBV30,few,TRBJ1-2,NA,CAWSVQDYGYTF,TGTGCCTGGAGTGTACAAGACTATGGCTACACCTTC
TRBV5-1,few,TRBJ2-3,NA,CASSPLTPGDTQYF,TGCGCCAGCAGCCCCCTGACCCCCGGAGATACGCAGTATTTT
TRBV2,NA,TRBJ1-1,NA,CASTGRKAFF,TGTGCCAGCACGGGGAGAAAAGCTTTCTTT
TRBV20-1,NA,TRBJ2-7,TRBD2,CSAGGTSGTSYEQYF,TGCAGTGCTGGGGGGACTAGCGGGACCTCCTACGAGCAGTACTTC